The 31 T cell receptor beta chains presented below share a single source sample, sequenced in a study of Ad26.COV2.S vaccination and SARS-CoV-2 variants. Only in-frame clones appear in the TCRdb table, and some are missing; sequencing was by immunoSEQ multiplex PCR. The table includes hundreds of thousands of clones, 70% to 90% detected once. This sample's treatment: some 19 received Ad26.COV2.S at low or high dose, single or two shots; 5 received placebo; per-sample allocation not given. Day 63 following the first vaccine or placebo injection was when the samples were taken. The starting material was peripheral blood, obtained in a trial of Ad26.COV2.S vaccine versus placebo. The receptors originated from a person between 18 and 60 years old who received the Ad26.COV2.S COVID-19 vaccine or a placebo.

The rearrangement joins TRBV10-1 to TRBJ2-2, with D hard to call. Per the germline V gene, CDR1 is WNHNN and CDR2 is SYGVQD (reference sequence). Deletions cut 3 bases from V and 0 bases from J, with 2 bases between. The CDR3 is 13 residues long. The CDR3: CASSDPNTGELFF. CDR3 nucleotide sequence: TGCGCCAGCAGTGATCCGAACACCGGGGAGCTGTTTTTT.

V gene TRBV10-3 combines with J gene TRBJ2-3, with a weak D call TRBD2 (7 bases). The CDR3 extends over 16 amino acids. V was cut by 2 bases and J by 4 bases, with 16 bases left in between. CDR1 and CDR2 from the germline V gene are ENHRY and SYGVKD. The CDR3: CAISERERGGADTQYF. As DNA, the CDR3 is TGTGCCATCAGTGAGCGGGAGAGGGGGGGGGCAGATACGCAGTATTTT.

This sequence joins TRBV3-1 (or the pseudogene TRBV3-2) and TRBJ2-7, with TRBD1 identical over 8 bases. Germline V lookup: CDR1 LGHDT, CDR2 YNNKEL (reference sequence). With V trimmed by 0 bases and J by 3 bases, 7 bases remained unmatched. The CDR3 sequence is 16 residues long. The CDR3 region is CASSQDRGQVFYEQYF. For the CDR3, the DNA is TGTGCCAGCAGCCAAGATCGGGGACAGGTTTTCTACGAGCAGTACTTC.

This chain links TRBV7-9 with TRBJ1-1; 9 nucleotides match TRBD1. CDR3 length: 14 residues. Germline V gene lookup returns CDR1 SEHNR and CDR2 FQNEAQ (reference sequence). The V gene end was trimmed by 5 bases and the J gene end by 2 bases; junction bases not matched to a gene: 3. The CDR3 protein is CASSRGQGNTEAFF. CDR3 sequence (DNA): TGTGCCAGCAGCAGGGGACAGGGTAACACTGAAGCTTTCTTT.

The chain carries TRBV29-1 and TRBJ2-1; D is unresolved. The CDR3 has 13 residues. CDR1 and CDR2 (germline): SQVTM, ANQGSEA. V was cut by 1 base and J by 9 bases, with 13 bases left in between. The CDR3 region has the DNA TGCAGCGTTGAAGGGCCAGCCATGGGTGAGCAGTTCTTC. Its translation is CSVEGPAMGEQFF.

CDR3 amino acids: CASSTQAGPRNEQFF. CDR3 in DNA: TGTGCCAGTAGTACCCAAGCGGGGCCAAGGAATGAGCAGTTCTTC. V gene TRBV19 combines with J gene TRBJ2-1; 7 bases fit TRBD2. Per the germline V gene, CDR1 is LNHDA and CDR2 is SQIVND (reference sequence). The CDR3 extends over 15 amino acids. V shed 4 bases, J shed 7 bases, and the junction held 10 bases outside the gene matches.

V is TRBV14 and J is TRBJ2-3; D not resolved. CDR3 size: 12 residues. Germline V gene sequence: CDR1 SGHDN, CDR2 FVKESK. Trimming left V 2 bases short and J 4 bases short, with 4 bases between. CDR3 sequence reads: CASSQWSDTQYF. The CDR3 DNA reads TGTGCCAGCAGCCAATGGTCAGATACGCAGTATTTT.

The chain employs TRBV5-4 and TRBJ2-1; 9 nucleotides line up with TRBD1. CDR1 SGHNT and CDR2 YYREEE come from the germline V gene (reference sequence). This CDR3 contains 15 residues. V was pared by 8 bases and J by 6 bases, with 12 bases of the junction left unmatched. CDR3 region: CASSRDRGLGNEQFF. Written as DNA, the CDR3 is TGTGCCAGTAGCCGCGACAGGGGGTTAGGCAATGAGCAGTTCTTC.

The chain joins TRBV19 to TRBJ1-3, with D hard to call. Trimming took off 7 bases at V and 0 bases at J, with 10 bases between the two ends. This CDR3 is 14 amino acids long. Germline V CDR1 and CDR2: LNHDA, SQIVND (reference sequence). The CDR3 nucleotides are TGTGCCAGTAACGCGATTCCCTCTGGAAACACCATATATTTT. Translating gives CASNAIPSGNTIYF.

The J gene is TRBJ2-7, the V gene TRBV5-5; 9 bases line up with TRBD1. J gave up 2 bases and V 0 bases, and 3 bases lay outside the gene matches. CDR1 is SGHKS and CDR2 is YYEKEE in the germline V gene (reference sequence). The CDR3 is made up of 15 amino acids. This chain's CDR3 is CASSLEGQGPYEQYF. In nucleotides, the CDR3 is TGTGCCAGCAGCTTGGAGGGACAGGGTCCCTACGAGCAGTACTTC.

The chain combines TRBV5-8 with TRBJ2-1; tentative D call: TRBD1 (6 bases). CDR1 is SGHTS and CDR2 is YDEGEE in the germline V gene. The CDR3 loop spans 14 amino acids. V was pared by 5 bases and J by 7 bases, with 16 bases between. The CDR3 coding sequence is TGTGCCAGCAGGGGGGATCTGAGGGGGAATGAGCAGTTCTTC. It specifies CASRGDLRGNEQFF.

This clone appeared once. For the CDR3, the DNA is TGTGCCAGCAGCGTTGGGGCTCCGGGACAGCTTTACTCTGGAAACACCATATATTTT. Protein sequence: CASSVGAPGQLYSGNTIYF. The chain combines TRBV9 with TRBJ1-3, with TRBD1 matching 7 bases. Trimming removed 2 bases from V and 0 bases from J; junction bases left unmatched: 14. From germline, CDR1 is SGDLS and CDR2 YYNGEE. The CDR3 consists of 19 residues.

The V call is TRBV19, the J call TRBJ1-2, with TRBD1 matching 9 bases. V was clipped by 6 bases and J by 5 bases; unmatched bases: 4. The V gene's germline CDR1 is LNHDA and CDR2 SQIVND (reference sequence). The CDR3 is 13 residues long. CDR3 DNA: TGTGCCAGTAGCGGGACAGGGTATTATGGCTACACCTTC. Amino acids: CASSGTGYYGYTF.

The DNA for the CDR3 is TGCGCCAGCAGCGTCTCAGGGTTCCAGCCCCAGCATTTT. Translated: CASSVSGFQPQHF. This chain uses TRBV5-1 with TRBJ1-5; maybe TRBD1 (5 bases). Trimming cost V 4 bases and J 7 bases, with 12 bases left between them. This CDR3 is 13 amino acids long. The germline V gene encodes CDR1 SGHRS and CDR2 YFSETQ.

The V gene is TRBV6-5, the J gene TRBJ1-2; possibly TRBD1 for D (5 bases). Trimming cost V 0 bases and J 4 bases, with 9 bases left between them. The CDR3 has 14 amino acids. Germline V lookup: CDR1 MNHEY, CDR2 SVGAGI. CDR3: CASSYSAGPYGYTF. DNA of the CDR3: TGTGCCAGCAGTTACTCTGCAGGGCCCTATGGCTACACCTTC.

This rearrangement joins TRBV5-1 to TRBJ2-2; D gene ambiguous. The CDR3 spans 14 residues. Germline CDR1 SGHRS, CDR2 YFSETQ. Trimming took 8 bases from V and 3 from J, leaving 14 bases between them. The CDR3 loop reads CASTGQVDTGELFF. The CDR3 DNA sequence: TGCGCCAGTACTGGCCAGGTGGACACCGGGGAGCTGTTTTTT.

The chain is built from TRBV10-1 and TRBJ2-3; D is uncertain. The V gene's germline CDR1 is WNHNN and CDR2 SYGVQD (reference sequence). CDR3 length equals 13 residues. Trimming left V 5 bases short and J 0 bases short, with 6 bases between. As DNA, the CDR3 is TGCGCCAGCAGTCTCGGGAGCACAGATACGCAGTATTTT. Amino acid sequence: CASSLGSTDTQYF.

The chain couples TRBV6-6 to TRBJ2-1; the match to TRBD2 covers 15 bases. The CDR3 length is 15 residues. V lost 0 bases to trimming and J lost 9 bases; unmatched junction nucleotides: 0. Germline-derived CDR1 and CDR2 are MNHNY and SVGAGI (reference sequence). For the CDR3, the DNA is TGTGCCAGCAGTTACTCGGGACTAGCGGGGGGTGAGCAGTTCTTC. Its translation: CASSYSGLAGGEQFF.

The gene calls are TRBV12-3 or TRBV12-4 and TRBJ1-5, with D possibly TRBD1 on 5 matching bases. This CDR3 has 13 amino acids. Trimming pared 3 bases from V and 6 bases from J, leaving 9 bases between. CDR3: CASSFMGTQPQHF. CDR3 nucleotides: TGTGCCAGCAGTTTTATGGGGACTCAGCCCCAGCATTTT.

This clone has just one count. V gene TRBV5-5 combines with J gene TRBJ2-3; D might be TRBD1 or TRBD2, each matching 5 bases. The CDR3 is 15 residues long. Per germline, CDR1 SGHKS and CDR2 YYEKEE (reference sequence). V lost 4 bases, J lost 0 bases, and 12 bases lay in between. The CDR3 region has the DNA TGTGCCAGCAGCCCGAGGGGTTTCAGCACAGATACGCAGTATTTT. Its translation is CASSPRGFSTDTQYF.

The chain recombines TRBV4-2 with TRBJ2-1, with 8 bases fitting TRBD2. Germline V lookup: CDR1 LGHNA, CDR2 YNFKEQ. The J segment lost 3 bases and the V segment lost 1 base, leaving 8 bases of the junction unmatched. This CDR3 is built from 17 residues. The CDR3 DNA reads as TGTGCCAGCAGCCAAGCCCTGCTAGCGGGCTTCTACAATGAGCAGTTCTTC. This gives the protein CASSQALLAGFYNEQFF.

The chain recombines TRBV27 with TRBJ1-1; D is perhaps TRBD1 (5 bases). The germline gives CDR1 MNHEY, CDR2 SMNVEV (reference sequence). Trimming took off 7 bases at V and 10 bases at J, with 13 bases between the two ends. This CDR3 has 11 residues. Here the CDR3 DNA reads TGTGCCAGCACCCACCAGGGAACAGCTTTCTTT. Translated: CASTHQGTAFF.

The chain joins TRBV18 to TRBJ2-1; 7 bases match TRBD2. The V segment lost 7 bases and the J segment 7 bases; nucleotides outside the gene matches: 7. The CDR3 has 13 amino acids. Germline CDR1 and CDR2: KGHSH and LQKENI. CDR3 in amino acids: CASLTTSENEQFF. The CDR3 DNA follows: TGTGCCAGCTTAACTACTAGCGAAAATGAGCAGTTCTTC.

V is TRBV18 and J is TRBJ1-5; possible D gene TRBD1, 5 bases. In germline, CDR1 is KGHSH, CDR2 LQKENI. CDR3 length equals 14 residues. Trimming shortened V by 5 bases and J by 1 base, and 9 bases separated the two germline ends. CDR3 coding DNA: TGTGCCAGCTCATTCCGGGACAGCAATCAGCCCCAGCATTTT. It codes for CASSFRDSNQPQHF.

About this clone: The same CDR3 arises from other DNA sequences in this sample as well. The V call is TRBV12-3 or TRBV12-4, the J call TRBJ1-1, with unresolved D. V was trimmed by 3 bases and J by 2 bases, leaving 7 bases between them. The CDR3 covers 13 residues. The CDR3 reads CASSFRENTEAFF. In nucleotides, the CDR3 is TGTGCCAGCAGTTTTAGAGAAAACACTGAAGCTTTCTTT.

Only one count was recorded for this clone. The rearrangement links TRBV6-2 or TRBV6-3 to TRBJ2-7, with unresolved D. CDR1 MNHEY and CDR2 SVGEGT come from the germline V gene. V gave up 0 bases and J gave up 7 bases, with 10 bases separating them. The CDR3 loop spans 13 amino acids. The CDR3 coding sequence is TGTGCCAGCAGTTACTCAAGAACTGGGGAGCAGTACTTC. Translated: CASSYSRTGEQYF.

V gene TRBV18 combines with J gene TRBJ1-1, with D uncertain. The CDR3 is 14 residues long. Germline CDR1 and CDR2: KGHSH and LQKENI. Deletions cut 6 bases from V and 2 bases from J, with 13 bases between. CDR3 sequence: CASSVGSGNTEAFF. The CDR3 region has the DNA TGTGCCAGCTCCGTAGGTTCAGGAAACACTGAAGCTTTCTTT.

This clone was seen more than once but under ten times. The sample has other DNA sequences that encode this CDR3 too. The gene calls are TRBV3-1 (or the pseudogene TRBV3-2) and TRBJ2-7; 9 bases are shared with TRBD1. The CDR3 runs to 14 residues. After removal of 4 bases from V and 3 bases from J, the junction contained 4 bases not matched to a gene. CDR1 and CDR2 (germline): LGHDT, YNNKEL (reference sequence). CDR3 sequence reads: CASSPGQGGYEQYF. CDR3 nucleotide sequence: TGTGCCAGCAGCCCGGGACAGGGAGGCTACGAGCAGTACTTC.

The rearrangement uses TRBV29-1 and TRBJ1-1, with TRBD1 identical over 8 bases. V lost 4 bases to trimming and J lost 0 bases; unmatched junction nucleotides: 1. The CDR3 is made up of 13 amino acids. The germline V gene has CDR1 SQVTM and CDR2 ANQGSEA. Written as DNA, the CDR3 is TGCAGCGTTGTGGGACAGGTGAACACTGAAGCTTTCTTT. Translation: CSVVGQVNTEAFF.

The DNA for the CDR3 is TGTGCCAGCAGCTTAACTAGCACAGATACGCAGTATTTT. Its translation: CASSLTSTDTQYF. V and J are TRBV3-1 (or the pseudogene TRBV3-2) and TRBJ2-3; D gene unclear. There are 13 residues in the CDR3. V shed 5 bases and J shed 0 bases, with 6 bases lying between them. Germline V gene data show CDR1 as LGHDT and CDR2 as YNNKEL (reference sequence).

This chain links TRBV7-9 with TRBJ2-7, with 7 bases aligning to TRBD1. This CDR3 has 15 residues. CDR1 and CDR2 from the germline V gene are SEHNR and FQNEAQ (reference sequence). V dropped 5 bases and J dropped 2; count of bases not matched to a gene: 9. This CDR3 reads CASSEGQIFPYEQYF. The CDR3 coding sequence is TGTGCCAGCAGCGAGGGACAGATTTTCCCCTACGAGCAGTACTTC.